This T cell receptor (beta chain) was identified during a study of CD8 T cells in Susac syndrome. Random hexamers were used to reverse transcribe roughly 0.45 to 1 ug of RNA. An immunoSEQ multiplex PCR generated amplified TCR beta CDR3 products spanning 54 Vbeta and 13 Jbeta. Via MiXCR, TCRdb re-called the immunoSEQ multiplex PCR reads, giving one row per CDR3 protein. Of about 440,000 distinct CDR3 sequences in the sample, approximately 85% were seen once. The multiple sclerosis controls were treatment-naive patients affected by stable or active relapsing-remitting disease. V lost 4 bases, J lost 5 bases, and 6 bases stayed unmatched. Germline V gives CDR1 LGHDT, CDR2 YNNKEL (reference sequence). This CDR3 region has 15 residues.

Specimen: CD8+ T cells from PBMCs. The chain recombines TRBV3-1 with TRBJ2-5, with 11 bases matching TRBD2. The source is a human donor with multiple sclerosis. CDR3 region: CASSRGTSGSETQYF. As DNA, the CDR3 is TGTGCCAGCAGCCGAGGGACTAGCGGTAGCGAGACCCAGTACTTC.